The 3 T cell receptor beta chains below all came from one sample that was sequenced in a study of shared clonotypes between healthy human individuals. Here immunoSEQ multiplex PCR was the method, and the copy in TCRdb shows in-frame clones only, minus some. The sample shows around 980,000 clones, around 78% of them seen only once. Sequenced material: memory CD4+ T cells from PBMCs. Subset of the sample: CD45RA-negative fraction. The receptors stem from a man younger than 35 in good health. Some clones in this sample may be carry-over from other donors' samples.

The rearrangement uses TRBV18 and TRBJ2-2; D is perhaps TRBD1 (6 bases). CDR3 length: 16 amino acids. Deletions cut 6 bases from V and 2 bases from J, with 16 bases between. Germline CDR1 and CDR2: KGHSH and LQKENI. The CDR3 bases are TGTGCCAGCTCCCAAAACGGACAGAGCAACACCGGGGAGCTGTTTTTT. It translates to CASSQNGQSNTGELFF. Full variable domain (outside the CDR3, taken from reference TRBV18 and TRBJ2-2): NAGVMQNPRHLVRRRGQEARLRCSPMKGHSHVYWYRQLPEEGLKFMVYLQKENIIDESGMPKERFSAEFPKEGPSILRIQQVVRGDSAAYFCASSQNGQSNTGELFFGEGSRLTVL.

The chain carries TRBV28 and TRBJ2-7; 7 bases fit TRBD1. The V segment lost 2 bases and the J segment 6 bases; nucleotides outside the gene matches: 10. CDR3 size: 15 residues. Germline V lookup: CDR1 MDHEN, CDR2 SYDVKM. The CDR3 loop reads CASSLVDRVEAEQYF. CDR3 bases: TGTGCCAGCAGTTTAGTCGACAGGGTCGAGGCCGAGCAGTACTTC. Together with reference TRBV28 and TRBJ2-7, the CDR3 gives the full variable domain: DVKVTQSSRYLVKRTGEKVFLECVQDMDHENMFWYRQDPGLGLRLIYFSYDVKMKEKGDIPEGYSVSREKKERFSLILESASTNQTSMYLCASSLVDRVEAEQYFGPGTRLTVT.

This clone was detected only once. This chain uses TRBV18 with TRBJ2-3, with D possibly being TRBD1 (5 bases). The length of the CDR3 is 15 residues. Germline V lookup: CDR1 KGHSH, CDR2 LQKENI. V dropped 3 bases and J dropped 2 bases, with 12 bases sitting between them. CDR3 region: CASSPMGRITDTQYF. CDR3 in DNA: TGTGCCAGCTCACCGATGGGGCGAATCACAGATACGCAGTATTTT. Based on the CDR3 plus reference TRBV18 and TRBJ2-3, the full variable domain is NAGVMQNPRHLVRRRGQEARLRCSPMKGHSHVYWYRQLPEEGLKFMVYLQKENIIDESGMPKERFSAEFPKEGPSILRIQQVVRGDSAAYFCASSPMGRITDTQYFGPGTRLTVL.